The 18 T cell receptor beta chains below were found in one sample sequenced in a study of blood T cell repertoires in COVID-19. Using immunoSEQ multiplex PCR, the repertoire was profiled, and TCRdb retains in-frame clones only, with some absent. In the table there are more than 95,000 clones, 70% to 90% of which are singletons. The sequencing sample was made of peripheral blood. The source is a man aged 45 to 65 in a cohort sampled during active COVID-19.

The chain links TRBV5-1 to TRBJ2-3; a possible D gene is TRBD1 (6 bases). This CDR3 is built from 16 residues. CDR1 is SGHRS and CDR2 is YFSETQ in the germline V gene. Trimming removed 0 bases from V and 5 bases from J, with 16 bases in between. CDR3 protein: CASSLAHPGTRDTQYF. The CDR3 region has the DNA TGCGCCAGCAGCTTGGCCCACCCCGGGACACGAGATACGCAGTATTTT.

V is TRBV5-1 and J is TRBJ1-2; D gene unclear. Germline-derived CDR1 and CDR2 are SGHRS and YFSETQ. This CDR3 comprises 16 residues. V was shortened by 4 bases and J by 0 bases, with 16 bases between the two germline ends. This chain's CDR3 is CASSGAELRANYGYTF. The CDR3 DNA reads TGCGCCAGCAGCGGCGCGGAGTTGAGAGCTAACTATGGCTACACCTTC.

The rearrangement links TRBV11-2 to TRBJ2-3; TRBD1 matches at 7 bases. Trimming at V came to 2 bases and at J to 4 bases, leaving 9 bases not matched to a gene. The CDR3 extends over 16 amino acids. Per the germline V gene, CDR1 is SGHAT and CDR2 is FQNNGV. The CDR3 DNA reads as TGTGCCAGCAGCTTAACCTTCGGACAGGCCCCAGATACGCAGTATTTT. It is translated as CASSLTFGQAPDTQYF.

The V and J genes are TRBV2 and TRBJ2-1, with a possible D match to TRBD1 (7 bases). The V and J ends lost 4 bases and 1 base respectively, with 17 bases between them. The CDR3 loop spans 17 amino acids. Germline CDR1 is SNHLY and CDR2 is FYNNEI. CDR3 region: CASSGQGLSLSYNEQFF. The CDR3 DNA is TGTGCCAGCAGTGGACAGGGACTCTCCCTGTCCTACAATGAGCAGTTCTTC.

A note on this clone: Other DNA sequences in this specimen translate into the identical CDR3. The chain joins TRBV5-1 to TRBJ1-2, with 9 bases lining up with TRBD1. The CDR3 sequence is 15 residues long. Germline V gene lookup returns CDR1 SGHRS and CDR2 YFSETQ. V shed 4 bases and J 2 bases; nucleotides not matched to a gene: 6. In DNA, the CDR3 is TGCGCCAGCAGCCGGTCCGGGACAGGGAACTATGGCTACACCTTC. The encoded protein is CASSRSGTGNYGYTF. Complete variable domain (other parts from reference TRBV5-1 and TRBJ1-2): KAGVTQTPRYLIKTRGQQVTLSCSPISGHRSVSWYQQTPGQGLQFLFEYFSETQRNKGNFPGRFSGRQFSNSRSEMNVSTLELGDSALYLCASSRSGTGNYGYTFGSGTRLTVV.

The genes are TRBV9 and TRBJ1-1; 9 nucleotides line up with TRBD1. CDR3 length: 16 amino acids. With 0 bases clipped from V and 5 bases from J, the junction kept 8 bases outside the gene matches. Germline lookup yields CDR1 SGDLS and CDR2 YYNGEE. Here the CDR3 DNA reads TGTGCCAGCAGCGTAGCTGCGGGACAGGGAACGACTGAAGCTTTCTTT. Translating gives CASSVAAGQGTTEAFF.

The chain joins TRBV3-1 (or the pseudogene TRBV3-2) to TRBJ2-2; 7 bases match TRBD1. Germline V gives CDR1 LGHDT, CDR2 YNNKEL (reference sequence). J was trimmed by 7 bases and V by 3 bases; bases with no gene match: 8. The CDR3 is 15 residues long. CDR3 nucleotides: TGTGCCAGCAGCCAGCACGACAGGGATAACGGGGAGCTGTTTTTT. This gives the protein CASSQHDRDNGELFF.

The rearrangement uses TRBV11-2 and TRBJ2-5; 9 bases fit TRBD1. The V gene end was trimmed by 4 bases and the J gene end by 2 bases; junction bases not matched to a gene: 8. Per the germline V gene, CDR1 is SGHAT and CDR2 is FQNNGV. The CDR3 is made up of 16 amino acids. The CDR3 loop is CASSSLDRGGQETQYF. DNA of the CDR3: TGTGCCAGCAGCTCACTCGACAGGGGGGGACAAGAGACCCAGTACTTC.

This chain connects TRBV7-6 to TRBJ1-5, with 8 bases that match TRBD1. The CDR3 runs to 14 residues. V lost 3 bases and J lost 6; bases outside the gene matches: 4. Per germline, CDR1 SGHVS and CDR2 FNYEAQ. The CDR3 sequence: CASSFTGGGQPQHF. DNA for the CDR3: TGTGCCAGCAGCTTTACAGGGGGAGGTCAGCCCCAGCATTTT.

The J gene is TRBJ1-2, the V gene TRBV5-1; the D is unclear. This CDR3 spans 14 amino acids. CDR1 and CDR2 from the germline V gene are SGHRS and YFSETQ. Trimming left V 4 bases short and J 0 bases short, with 10 bases between. CDR3 sequence: CASSQRAANYGYTF. For the CDR3, the DNA is TGCGCCAGCAGCCAGAGGGCTGCTAACTATGGCTACACCTTC.

The V call is TRBV24-1, the J call TRBJ1-2; D remains unclear. V lost 3 bases, J lost 10 bases, and 17 bases lay in between. The germline V gene has CDR1 KGHDR and CDR2 SFDVKD. The CDR3 runs to 14 residues. CDR3 protein: CATSDLPGYQDYTF. For the CDR3, the DNA is TGTGCCACCAGTGATCTCCCGGGATATCAGGACTACACCTTC.

The chain carries TRBV3-1 (or the pseudogene TRBV3-2) and TRBJ2-1; D may be TRBD2 (6 bases). Germline-derived CDR1 and CDR2 are LGHDT and YNNKEL (reference sequence). The CDR3 is 13 amino acids. V lost 3 bases and J 6 bases, leaving 9 bases between the germline ends. CDR3: CASSHGGVNEQFF. For the CDR3, the DNA is TGTGCCAGCAGCCACGGCGGGGTCAATGAGCAGTTCTTC.

V and J are TRBV3-1 (or the pseudogene TRBV3-2) and TRBJ2-1, with 10 bases matching TRBD2. Per germline, CDR1 LGHDT and CDR2 YNNKEL (reference sequence). The CDR3 is 14 amino acids. After removal of 4 bases from V and 8 bases from J, the junction contained 5 bases not matched to a gene. CDR3 residues: CASSRSGGAYEQFF. The CDR3 nucleotides read TGTGCCAGCAGCCGCAGCGGGGGGGCCTATGAGCAGTTCTTC.

The chain uses TRBV27 and TRBJ1-4; 9 nucleotides agree with TRBD1. CDR3 length equals 13 residues. With V trimmed by 2 bases and J by 11 bases, 3 bases remained unmatched. CDR1 MNHEY and CDR2 SMNVEV come from the germline V gene (reference sequence). The CDR3 region is CASSLRDRAKLFF. Here the CDR3 DNA reads TGTGCCAGCAGTTTAAGGGACAGGGCGAAACTGTTTTTT.

J is TRBJ2-3 and V is TRBV6-1; perhaps TRBD1 as D (6 bases). The germline CDR1 and CDR2 sequences are MNHNS and SASEGT. This CDR3 has 15 residues. V lost 0 bases and J 6 bases, leaving 13 bases between the germline ends. CDR3 residues: CASSEARGIADTQYF. CDR3 coding DNA: TGTGCCAGCAGTGAAGCAAGGGGGATCGCGGATACGCAGTATTTT.

The CDR3 nucleotides are TGTGCCAGCAGCTCTTGGACTAGCGGGTCCTACAATGAGCAGTTCTTC. Its translation is CASSSWTSGSYNEQFF. The chain has TRBV7-2 and TRBJ2-1, with TRBD2 matching over 11 bases. Germline values: CDR1 SGHTA, CDR2 FQGNSA. Trimming took 4 bases from V and 1 from J; bases not matched to a gene: 3. CDR3 length: 16 residues. Full variable domain (remainder filled in from reference TRBV7-2 and TRBJ2-1): GAGVSQSPSNKVTEKGKDVELRCDPISGHTALYWYRQSLGQGLEFLIYFQGNSAPDKSGLPSDRFSAERTGGSVSTLTIQRTQQEDSAVYLCASSSWTSGSYNEQFFGPGTRLTVL.

The V gene is TRBV2, the J gene TRBJ2-5, with D perhaps TRBD2 (7 bases). The CDR3 runs to 13 residues. Per the germline V gene, CDR1 is SNHLY and CDR2 is FYNNEI. V lost 6 bases and J lost 5, with 13 bases in between. CDR3 in amino acids: CASRRGLGETQYF. DNA for the CDR3: TGTGCCAGCAGGCGGGGGCTCGGGGAGACCCAGTACTTC.

The rearrangement uses TRBV5-1 and TRBJ1-1, with D tentatively TRBD1 (5 bases). Germline assignment: CDR1 SGHRS and CDR2 YFSETQ. The CDR3 covers 15 residues. Trimming shortened V by 1 base and J by 5 bases, and 15 bases separated the two germline ends. CDR3 region: CASSLWGGEATEAFF. The CDR3 bases are TGCGCCAGCAGCTTGTGGGGCGGGGAAGCGACTGAAGCTTTCTTT.